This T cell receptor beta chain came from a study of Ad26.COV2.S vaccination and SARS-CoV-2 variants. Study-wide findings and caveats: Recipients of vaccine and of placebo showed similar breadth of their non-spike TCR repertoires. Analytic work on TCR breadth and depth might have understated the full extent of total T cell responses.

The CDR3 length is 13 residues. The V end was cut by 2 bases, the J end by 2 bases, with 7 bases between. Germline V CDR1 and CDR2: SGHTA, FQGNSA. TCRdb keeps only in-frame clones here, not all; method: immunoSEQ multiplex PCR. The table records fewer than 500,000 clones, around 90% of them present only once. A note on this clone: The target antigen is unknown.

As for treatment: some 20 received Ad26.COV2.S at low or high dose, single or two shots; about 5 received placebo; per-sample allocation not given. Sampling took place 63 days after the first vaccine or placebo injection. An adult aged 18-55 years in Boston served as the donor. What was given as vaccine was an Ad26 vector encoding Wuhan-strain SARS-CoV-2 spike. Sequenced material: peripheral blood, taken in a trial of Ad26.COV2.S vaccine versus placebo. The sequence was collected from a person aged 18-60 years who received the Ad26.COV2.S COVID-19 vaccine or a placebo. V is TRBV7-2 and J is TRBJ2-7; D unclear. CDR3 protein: CASSLLLTYEQYF. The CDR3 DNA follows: TGTGCCAGCAGCTTACTTCTCACCTACGAGCAGTACTTC.